These T cell receptor beta chains were read from a single sample in a study of shared clonotypes between healthy human individuals. TCRdb keeps only in-frame clones here, not all; method: immunoSEQ multiplex PCR. The profile shows some 680,000 clones, about 80% of them singletons. Sample: memory CD4+ T cells sorted from blood. Receptor source: a woman in her twenties or thirties in good health. Both conserved end residues are part of each CDR3. The D gene is left open where the match is weak. A row's size may be missing; if present it is once, few, many or a size class.

DNA | CDR3 | V | size | J | D
TGTGCCAGCAGTGACCGCCAGGGGCTAGCGGGATTGAGAGGTCGGGGCAATGAGCAGTTCTTC | CASSDRQGLAGLRGRGNEQFF | TRBV6-4 | - | TRBJ2-1 | TRBD2
TGCGCCAGCAGCTTAGAAGACCCGGGAGTAAACACCATATATTTT | CASSLEDPGVNTIYF | TRBV5-1 | once | TRBJ1-3 | -
TGTGCCAGCAGACCGGGGGAGGGGAGGGAGGACAATCAGCCCCAGCATTTT | CASRPGEGREDNQPQHF | TRBV27 | - | TRBJ1-5 | -
TGTGCCAGCATAGCGGGTAGGAGTACTGAAGCTTTCTTT | CASIAGRSTEAFF | TRBV2 | - | TRBJ1-1 | -
TGCGCCAGCAGCCCAATAGGGGTTACGCAGTATTTT | CASSPIGVTQYF | TRBV4-1 | - | TRBJ2-3 | -
TGTGCCAGCAGTTTAGGTTTTAGCGGGAGGGCCTCGGACGAGCAGTACTTC | CASSLGFSGRASDEQYF | TRBV28 | - | TRBJ2-7 | TRBD2
TGTGCCAGCAGCCTCCGGGACTACTACAATGAGCAGTTCTTC | CASSLRDYYNEQFF | TRBV11-1 | - | TRBJ2-1 | TRBD2
TGTGCCAGCAGCATCTCAGCGGCTTCCAATGAGCAGTTCTTC | CASSISAASNEQFF | TRBV7-9 | - | TRBJ2-1 | -
TGTGCCAGCAATTCCGGGACTAGCGAGTCCCTCGAGCAGTACTTC | CASNSGTSESLEQYF | TRBV6-6 | few | TRBJ2-7 | TRBD2
TGTGCCAGCAGCCAAGAACTCCTAAATACGCAGTATTTT | CASSQELLNTQYF | TRBV14 | - | TRBJ2-3 | -
TGTGCCAGCAGCCCCTTAGCGGGGGTATCCTACAATGAGCAGTTCTTC | CASSPLAGVSYNEQFF | TRBV5-5 | - | TRBJ2-1 | TRBD2
TGTGCCACCGCCTTGGGGGGCGGGGGCTACACCTTC | CATALGGGGYTF | TRBV7-9 | - | TRBJ1-2 | -
TGTGCCAGTAGTACGTATCGGGCTCAGCCCCAGCATTTT | CASSTYRAQPQHF | TRBV6-1 | - | TRBJ1-5 | -
TGTGCCAGCAGCCAAGGGAGGGTCGGTCAGCCCCAGCATTTT | CASSQGRVGQPQHF | TRBV4-2 | - | TRBJ1-5 | -
TGTGCCAGCAGCTCGGGACTAGCGGGAGCTACGCAGTATTTT | CASSSGLAGATQYF | TRBV7-3 | - | TRBJ2-3 | TRBD2
TGTGCCAGCTCACGCAGTCCAGACGGAAAACCCTACGAGCAGTACTTC | CASSRSPDGKPYEQYF | TRBV18 | - | TRBJ2-7 | -
TGTGCCAGCAAAAACGCGGGAGGGGCGGGCGAGCAGTACTTC | CASKNAGGAGEQYF | TRBV28 | few | TRBJ2-7 | TRBD2
TGTGCCATCAGAGACGACAGGGGTTCACAAGAGACCCAGTACTTC | CAIRDDRGSQETQYF | TRBV10-3 | - | TRBJ2-5 | TRBD1
TGTGCCTGGAGTGCTGTTGGGCTAGCCCCCTACAATGAGCAGTTCTTC | CAWSAVGLAPYNEQFF | TRBV30 | - | TRBJ2-1 | -
TGTGCCAGCAGCTCCCGGACTAGCGGGAGTATCGGGGAGCTGTTTTTT | CASSSRTSGSIGELFF | TRBV11-2 | many | TRBJ2-2 | TRBD2
TGTGCCAGCAGCTCTTACACGGAAGAGACCCAGTACTTC | CASSSYTEETQYF | TRBV7-3 | - | TRBJ2-5 | -
TGTGCCAGTAGCCAGGACATTAGCAATCAGCCCCAGCATTTT | CASSQDISNQPQHF | TRBV19 | - | TRBJ1-5 | -
TGTGCCAGCAGCGGTGGGGCTAGCCCAAGTGAGCAGTACTTC | CASSGGASPSEQYF | TRBV7-2 | - | TRBJ2-7 | -
TGCGCCAGCAGCCAACCCGGACGGCCCGACGAAAAACTGTTTTTT | CASSQPGRPDEKLFF | TRBV4-1 | once | TRBJ1-4 | -
TGTGCCAGCACCCGGAGGGCGAGTGGGACAGATACGCAGTATTTT | CASTRRASGTDTQYF | TRBV6-6 | - | TRBJ2-3 | -
TGTGCCAGCAGGTATAAGTGGGCAGGCCCAGATACGCAGTATTTT | CASRYKWAGPDTQYF | TRBV28 | - | TRBJ2-3 | -
TGTGCCAGCAGTCGGGACTTGAGCTCCTACAATGAGCAGTTCTTC | CASSRDLSSYNEQFF | TRBV5-4 | - | TRBJ2-1 | -
TGTGCCAGCTCTCTTAGGAGCGGGAGGCTCTACGAGCAGTACTTC | CASSLRSGRLYEQYF | TRBV28 | - | TRBJ2-7 | TRBD2
TGTGCCAGCAGCTTAATCGTGGAGGGCCGAAGCCCCTATGAGCAGTTCTTC | CASSLIVEGRSPYEQFF | TRBV11-2 | - | TRBJ2-1 | -